This entry lists 8 T cell receptor beta chains sequenced from one sample in a study of control samples from healthy donors and cancer patients. TCRdb's table, derived via immunoSEQ multiplex PCR, lists solely in-frame clones and lacks some. The sample lists tens of thousands of clones, 95% occurring once. Sequencing was done on a sample of blood. The receptors were sampled from a man aged 25 to 40 in good health.

This clone was counted a single time. V usage is TRBV7-2 and J usage is TRBJ1-6, with D hard to call. The V gene's germline CDR1 is SGHTA and CDR2 FQGNSA. CDR3 size: 13 residues. V was trimmed by 5 bases and J by 7 bases, leaving 9 bases between them. The CDR3 DNA reads as TGTGCCAGCAGCCCTCGACCAAATTCACCCCTCCACTTT. Protein product: CASSPRPNSPLHF.

The chain has TRBV7-9 and TRBJ2-1; D gene ambiguous. The V and J ends lost 2 bases and 0 bases respectively, with 8 bases between them. This CDR3 has 15 residues. CDR1 SEHNR and CDR2 FQNEAQ come from the germline V gene (reference sequence). The CDR3 is CASSLSPSSYNEQFF. Here the CDR3 DNA reads TGTGCCAGCAGCTTATCTCCTAGCTCCTACAATGAGCAGTTCTTC.

This clone was picked up one time. CDR3 protein: CASSPPWAGVISYNEQFF. The CDR3, as DNA: TGTGCCAGCAGCCCACCCTGGGCGGGAGTAATATCCTACAATGAGCAGTTCTTC. The chain carries TRBV13 and TRBJ2-1; 7 bases are shared with TRBD2. Germline-derived CDR1 and CDR2 are PRHDT and FYEKMQ (reference sequence). The ends lost 5 bases at V and 1 base at J; junction bases unmatched: 14. The CDR3 covers 18 residues.

V gene TRBV9 combines with J gene TRBJ2-3; D is ambiguous. V was shortened by 3 bases and J by 2 bases, with 13 bases between the two germline ends. The V gene's germline CDR1 is SGDLS and CDR2 YYNGEE. There are 15 residues in the CDR3. This CDR3 is CASSGQPIPTDTQYF. The CDR3 nucleotides read TGTGCCAGCAGCGGGCAGCCGATTCCCACAGATACGCAGTATTTT.

The gene calls are TRBV7-9 and TRBJ1-1, with D perhaps matching TRBD1 (5 bases). Germline lookup yields CDR1 SEHNR and CDR2 FQNEAQ (reference sequence). V lost 2 bases to trimming and J lost 3 bases, with 10 bases between them. This CDR3 spans 14 amino acids. In DNA, the CDR3 is TGTGCCAGCAGCTTAATTGGCAGGGACACTGAAGCTTTCTTT. Protein sequence: CASSLIGRDTEAFF.

The rearrangement uses TRBV19 and TRBJ1-1; no clear D. CDR3 length: 14 residues. V dropped 1 base and J dropped 1 base, with 7 bases sitting between them. Germline loops: CDR1 LNHDA, CDR2 SQIVND (reference sequence). The CDR3 region has the DNA TGTGCCAGTAGTATAGTACTGAAGAACACTGAAGCTTTCTTT. Its translation is CASSIVLKNTEAFF.

This clone occurred once. V usage is TRBV11-2 and J usage is TRBJ2-7, with a tentative D call TRBD2 (6 bases). The germline V gene encodes CDR1 SGHAT and CDR2 FQNNGV. This CDR3 has 17 amino acids. V lost 1 base to trimming and J lost 0 bases, with 16 bases between them. CDR3 amino acids: CASSLGRGGGVSYEQYF. In nucleotides, the CDR3 is TGTGCCAGCAGCTTAGGCCGCGGCGGAGGGGTCTCCTACGAGCAGTACTTC.

The chain combines TRBV9 with TRBJ2-7; TRBD1 agrees at 8 bases. CDR3 size: 13 residues. Losses at the gene ends were 3 bases for V and 5 bases for J; bases not matched to a gene: 4. CDR1 and CDR2 (germline): SGDLS, YYNGEE. CDR3 residues: CASSAGQGHEQYF. The DNA of the CDR3 is TGTGCCAGCAGCGCCGGACAGGGCCACGAGCAGTACTTC.